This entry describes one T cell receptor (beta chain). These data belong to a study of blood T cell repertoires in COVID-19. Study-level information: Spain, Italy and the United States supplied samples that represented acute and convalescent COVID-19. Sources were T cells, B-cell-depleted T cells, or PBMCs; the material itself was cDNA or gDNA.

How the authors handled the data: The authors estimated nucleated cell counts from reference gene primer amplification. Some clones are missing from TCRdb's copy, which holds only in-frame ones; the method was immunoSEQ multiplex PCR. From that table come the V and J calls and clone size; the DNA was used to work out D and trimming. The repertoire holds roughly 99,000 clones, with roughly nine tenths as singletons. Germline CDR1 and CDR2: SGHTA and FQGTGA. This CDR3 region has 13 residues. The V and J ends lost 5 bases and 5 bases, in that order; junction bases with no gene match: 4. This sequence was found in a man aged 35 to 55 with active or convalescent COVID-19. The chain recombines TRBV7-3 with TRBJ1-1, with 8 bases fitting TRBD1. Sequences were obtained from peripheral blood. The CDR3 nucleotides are TGTGCCAGCAGCGAAGACAGGGGAACTGAAGCTTTCTTT. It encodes CASSEDRGTEAFF.